This TCR beta chain appears in the sequencing data of a study of T cells in Graves' hyperthyroidism and ophthalmopathy. Study in general: Peripheral blood samples were taken at initial diagnosis, prior to any treatment. Study-level points and caveats: Classification by a 13 V-J model distinguished ophthalmopathy from stable hyperthyroidism. The model's output predicted ophthalmopathy at a median of 6.5 months prior to onset.

Amplified TCR beta CDR3 regions came from RNA transcripts. The TCR CDR3 was amplified in a first-round RT-PCR using the HTBI primer set. TCRdb processed the multiplex PCR reads anew with MiXCR; each CDR3 protein has one entry. The table lists around 360,000 distinct CDR3 sequences, 13% to 15% of them singletons. With regard to this clonotype: Its antigen is still unknown.

Germline V lookup: CDR1 MDHEN, CDR2 SYDVKM. The CDR3 contains 15 residues. Trimming took 5 bases from V and 0 from J, leaving 10 bases between them. The receptor was isolated from a woman in her sixties with Graves' ophthalmopathy. Sequenced: blood. The chain recombines TRBV28 with TRBJ1-4; no clear D. As DNA, the CDR3 is TGTGCCAGCAGTCCGTCCTTTCCAACTAATGAAAAACTGTTTTTT. It translates to CASSPSFPTNEKLFF.